This T cell receptor beta chain came from a study of blood T cell repertoires in COVID-19 (dated by TCRdb to the early 2020s). Context from the whole study: Samples covering the acute and convalescent phases of COVID-19 were provided by collaborators in the United States, Italy and Spain. The material from the prospective study consisted of cDNA or gDNA derived from T cells, B-cell-depleted T cells, or PBMCs. Subjects who had been exposed to COVID-19, were actively infected with it, or had recovered from it provided the deeply sampled blood TCRbeta repertoires that made up the dataset. A freely available public database, intended as a resource for researchers studying the immune response to SARS-CoV-2, is where the repertoires were released. The samples were drawn from two sources: the first 160 participants of the ongoing ImmuneRACE study, and 1,000 to 1,500 subjects contributed by 6 global collaborators. Nearly every sample came with metadata listing a de-identified subject ID, COVID-19 status, age in years and sex. Where HLA class I and class II types were available, the types were taken from metadata supplied by the sample provider, not from assay-based typing.

Cut back by 5 bases and 3 bases, the V and J ends lie 13 bases apart. From its cysteine to its phenylalanine, the CDR3 spans 13 amino acids. Kept here is only the CDR3 DNA, which spans 39 bases and is read in frame from base 1. The germline V gene (reference sequence) gives CDR1 as GTSNPN and CDR2 as SVGIG. Here is what the overall study found, with its caveats: The amount of clinical and demographic metadata varied by source and participant and was provided uncurated.

Whole blood was collected in K2EDTA tubes by collaborating institutions according to the institutions' own protocols. Collaborator samples were shipped for TCRbeta analysis as frozen whole blood, isolated PBMCs, or DNA extracted from either sample type. Details on this clone: Its antigen remains undetermined. Per-base qualities were not stored, and no clone one base away is much larger.

TCRbeta CDR3 regions were amplified from genomic DNA by means of the immunoSEQ Assay, a bias-controlled multiplex PCR. Processing in the source paper ran as follows. Within the assay, amplification of reference gene primers was used to estimate how many nucleated cells each sample contained. To quantify the absolute abundance of each unique TCRbeta CDR3 rearrangement, sequence reads were collapsed and filtered. For each sample, productive Simpson clonality was calculated as the square root of Simpson's diversity index over productive rearrangements. Sourced from immuneACCESS, this table was stored by TCRdb with only in-frame sequences that have V and J called. A share of the clones is absent; for the studies checked, an unresolved V gene accounts for under half, and the remainder has no known explanation. V and J calls and clone size are copied from that table; D and trimming were computed from the DNA. In this sample the table shows about 230,000 clones, roughly 85% of which occur a single time. The ten largest clones capture more than 0.75% of the sample.

Sequenced sample: peripheral blood. The receptor was isolated from a man in his forties or fifties with acute or convalescent COVID-19. This receptor chain uses TRBV30 and TRBJ1-1; there is no confident call for the D gene. The CDR3 here reads CAWEGGSYTEAFF. The DNA is TGTGCCTGGGAGGGAGGCAGCTACACTGAAGCTTTCTTT.